These 22 T cell receptor beta chains originate from one sample sequenced in a study of OX40 agonist ivuxolimab in advanced cancers. Assay used: immunoSEQ multiplex PCR; TCRdb lists only in-frame clones, some missing. Here the sample spans 35,000 to 55,000 clones, about 90% being singletons. The input for sequencing was CD4+ or CD8+ T cells sorted from blood, taken in a trial of the OX40 agonist ivuxolimab. Receptors were obtained from an adult with an advanced solid tumor such as melanoma, head and neck, liver or kidney cancer.

The chain is built from TRBV5-1 and TRBJ2-7, with a possible D match to TRBD1 (6 bases). This CDR3 has 13 residues. V was pared by 7 bases and J by 5 bases, with 16 bases between. CDR1 is SGHRS and CDR2 is YFSETQ in the germline V gene. CDR3 sequence: CASSGEGVDEQYF. CDR3 bases: TGCGCCAGCTCAGGGGAAGGAGTCGACGAGCAGTACTTC.

The rearrangement links TRBV4-2 to TRBJ1-2; 9 positions agree with TRBD1. Per the germline V gene, CDR1 is LGHNA and CDR2 is YNFKEQ. With 4 bases clipped from V and 3 bases from J, the junction kept 6 bases outside the gene matches. The CDR3 spans 15 residues. The CDR3 is CASSREQGADYGYTF. The CDR3 DNA follows: TGTGCCAGCAGCCGGGAACAGGGGGCTGACTATGGCTACACCTTC.

The J gene is TRBJ2-1, the V gene TRBV10-3, with D maybe TRBD2 (5 bases). The CDR3 length is 12 residues. Germline V lookup: CDR1 ENHRY, CDR2 SYGVKD. The V and J ends lost 6 bases and 8 bases respectively, with 11 bases between them. CDR3 in amino acids: CAIRGRDHEQFF. The CDR3 DNA reads as TGTGCCATCAGGGGGAGAGATCATGAGCAGTTCTTC.

CDR3 sequence reads: CASSFGSGELFF. The CDR3 nucleotides read TGTGCCAGCAGCTTCGGTTCCGGGGAGCTGTTTTTT. V is TRBV11-2 and J is TRBJ2-2; the D is unclear. The CDR3 contains 12 residues. The germline gives CDR1 SGHAT, CDR2 FQNNGV. The germline V and J ends were trimmed by 3 bases and 6 bases, with 5 bases remaining between them.

V usage is TRBV25-1 and J usage is TRBJ2-3, with TRBD2 matching 9 bases. Trimming removed 6 bases from V and 0 bases from J; junction bases left unmatched: 4. The CDR3 extends over 15 amino acids. Germline V gene data show CDR1 as MGHDK and CDR2 as SYGVNS. The CDR3 loop reads CASRATSGSTDTQYF. Written as DNA, the CDR3 is TGTGCCAGCAGGGCTACTAGCGGGAGCACAGATACGCAGTATTTT.

The V and J genes are TRBV7-2 and TRBJ2-5; 10 bases are a match to TRBD2. The CDR3 runs 13 residues. CDR1 SGHTA and CDR2 FQGNSA come from the germline V gene. The ends lost 6 bases at V and 5 bases at J; junction bases unmatched: 3. CDR3 residues: CASSSGLAETQYF. The CDR3 nucleotides read TGTGCCAGCAGTTCGGGACTAGCGGAGACCCAGTACTTC.

The chain joins TRBV5-4 to TRBJ2-1; 8 bases agree with TRBD2. CDR3 size: 15 residues. V dropped 0 bases and J dropped 6; count of bases not matched to a gene: 5. Per the germline V gene, CDR1 is SGHNT and CDR2 is YYREEE (reference sequence). The CDR3 region is CASSLDRLASNEQFF. DNA for the CDR3: TGTGCCAGCAGCTTGGACCGACTAGCGAGCAATGAGCAGTTCTTC.

The sample holds one count of this clone. J is TRBJ2-7 and V is TRBV19; D is perhaps TRBD1 (6 bases). Trimming shortened V by 5 bases and J by 3 bases, and 14 bases separated the two germline ends. This CDR3 spans 14 amino acids. CDR1 is LNHDA and CDR2 is SQIVND in the germline V gene (reference sequence). DNA for the CDR3: TGTGCCAGTAGTCCTGGGGGCGGTGACTACGAGCAGTACTTC. Its translation: CASSPGGGDYEQYF.

The chain has TRBV5-1 and TRBJ2-7, with D uncertain. V dropped 1 base and J dropped 0 bases, with 11 bases sitting between them. Per germline, CDR1 SGHRS and CDR2 YFSETQ. CDR3 length: 15 residues. In DNA, the CDR3 is TGCGCCAGCAGCTTGCTCGGTCATAGCTCCTACGAGCAGTACTTC. Translated: CASSLLGHSSYEQYF.

CDR3 bases: TGTGCCAGCAGCTTGTTCGGGACAGGGGTCACAGATACGCAGTATTTT. This gives the protein CASSLFGTGVTDTQYF. The rearrangement links TRBV5-5 to TRBJ2-3; 10 bases map to TRBD1. This CDR3 is 16 amino acids long. V shed 1 base and J 2 bases; nucleotides not matched to a gene: 4. Germline V CDR1 and CDR2: SGHKS, YYEKEE (reference sequence).

The chain links TRBV5-6 to TRBJ1-5; D is perhaps TRBD1 (6 bases). The CDR3 length is 14 residues. Trimming took off 1 base at V and 7 bases at J, with 12 bases between the two ends. Germline V lookup: CDR1 SGHDT, CDR2 YYEEEE. The CDR3 sequence: CASSLRGEGQPQHF. The CDR3 coding sequence is TGTGCCAGCAGCTTGAGGGGGGAGGGACAGCCCCAGCATTTT.

This sequence joins TRBV4-2 and TRBJ2-3; D gene uncertain. CDR1 LGHNA and CDR2 YNFKEQ come from the germline V gene. V was clipped by 2 bases and J by 0 bases, with 9 bases between them. The CDR3 is 15 amino acids. CDR3 sequence (DNA): TGTGCCAGCAGCCAAACGTTCCAGAGCACAGATACGCAGTATTTT. The encoded protein is CASSQTFQSTDTQYF.

This chain connects TRBV5-1 to TRBJ2-7, with D tentatively TRBD1 (6 bases). The V gene's germline CDR1 is SGHRS and CDR2 YFSETQ. Deletions cut 0 bases from V and 0 bases from J, with 13 bases between. The CDR3 loop spans 16 amino acids. CDR3 nucleotides: TGCGCCAGCAGCTTGGGACAGGTTGGGAGCTCCTACGAGCAGTACTTC. Encoded protein: CASSLGQVGSSYEQYF.

The V call is TRBV6-1, the J call TRBJ2-7; D is uncertain. V shed 2 bases and J shed 7 bases, with 6 bases lying between them. The CDR3 loop spans 11 amino acids. CDR1 is MNHNS, CDR2 SASEGT, per germline. CDR3 protein: CASSEPAEQYF. The CDR3 nucleotides read TGTGCCAGCAGTGAACCGGCAGAGCAGTACTTC.

The chain has TRBV28 and TRBJ2-6; no clear D gene. From germline, CDR1 is MDHEN and CDR2 SYDVKM. The V end lost 6 bases, the J end lost 0 bases, and 9 bases lay between the germline ends. The CDR3 runs to 15 residues. The CDR3 coding sequence is TGTGCCAGCAGAAGACCGTCCTCTGGGGCCAACGTCCTGACTTTC. It translates to CASRRPSSGANVLTF.

The chain combines TRBV9 with TRBJ2-7; D might be TRBD1 (6 bases). Germline V CDR1 and CDR2: SGDLS, YYNGEE. V was clipped by 3 bases and J by 2 bases, with 9 bases between them. The CDR3 loop spans 13 amino acids. The chain's CDR3 is CASSATGTYEQYF. DNA of the CDR3: TGTGCCAGCAGCGCAACAGGGACCTACGAGCAGTACTTC. Complete variable domain (other parts from reference TRBV9 and TRBJ2-7): DSGVTQTPKHLITATGQRVTLRCSPRSGDLSVYWYQQSLDQGLQFLIQYYNGEERAKGNILERFSAQQFPDLHSELNLSSLELGDSALYFCASSATGTYEQYFGPGTRLTVT.

V gene TRBV9 combines with J gene TRBJ1-3; D unclear. Trimming removed 3 bases at V and 0 bases at J, with 13 bases between. The CDR3 extends over 16 amino acids. Per the germline V gene, CDR1 is SGDLS and CDR2 is YYNGEE. The CDR3 DNA follows: TGTGCCAGCAGCGCCGGCGGGGTATACTCTGGAAACACCATATATTTT. This gives the protein CASSAGGVYSGNTIYF.

This chain uses TRBV7-2 with TRBJ2-7; no firm D call. The CDR3 covers 13 residues. CDR1 is SGHTA, CDR2 FQGNSA, per germline. Trimming took 3 bases from V and 5 from J, leaving 11 bases between them. CDR3 sequence: CASSFSRLHEQYF. The DNA for the CDR3 is TGTGCCAGCAGCTTTAGTCGTTTACACGAGCAGTACTTC.

The chain links TRBV9 to TRBJ2-1; TRBD1 matches 7 bases. CDR3 length equals 13 residues. CDR1 is SGDLS, CDR2 YYNGEE, per germline. Germline trimming cut 4 bases from V and 7 bases from J; bases unmatched to any gene: 5. The CDR3, as DNA: TGTGCCAGCAGCCTCGACAGGGTTAATGAGCAGTTCTTC. It translates to CASSLDRVNEQFF.

The chain recombines TRBV6-1 with TRBJ2-5; 10 nucleotides agree with TRBD1. CDR1 is MNHNS and CDR2 is SASEGT in the germline V gene. This CDR3 has 20 residues. Trimming took 2 bases from V and 7 from J; bases not matched to a gene: 22. The CDR3 sequence is CASSERNGGQGPRTSGTQYF. The CDR3 coding sequence is TGTGCCAGCAGTGAAAGAAATGGGGGACAGGGGCCCCGGACATCTGGGACCCAGTACTTC.

The J gene is TRBJ1-1, the V gene TRBV11-2; a weak D match, TRBD1 (6 bases). The germline V gene encodes CDR1 SGHAT and CDR2 FQNNGV. V lost 3 bases and J 8 bases, leaving 16 bases between the germline ends. The CDR3 consists of 14 residues. CDR3 loop: CASSLDSSVLEAFF. The CDR3 DNA is TGTGCCAGCAGCTTGGACAGCTCAGTCCTGGAAGCTTTCTTT.

The chain carries TRBV9 and TRBJ2-5; D not resolved. V dropped 9 bases and J dropped 4 bases, with 10 bases sitting between them. This CDR3 contains 11 residues. Germline loops: CDR1 SGDLS, CDR2 YYNGEE. This chain's CDR3 is CATKKLETQYF. DNA for the CDR3: TGTGCCACAAAAAAATTAGAGACCCAGTACTTC. The full variable domain, in which reference TRBV9 and TRBJ2-5 provide the parts outside the CDR3, is DSGVTQTPKHLITATGQRVTLRCSPRSGDLSVYWYQQSLDQGLQFLIQYYNGEERAKGNILERFSAQQFPDLHSELNLSSLELGDSALYFCATKKLETQYFGPGTRLLVL.